Shown below are 6 T cell receptor beta chains from a single sample sequenced in a study of Ad26.COV2.S vaccination and SARS-CoV-2 variants. Clones were sequenced by immunoSEQ multiplex PCR, and TCRdb holds only the in-frame ones, with some missing. The profile shows about 680,000 clones, 70% to 90% of them singletons. As to treatment: some 20 received Ad26.COV2.S at low or high dose, single or two shots; roughly five received placebo; per-sample allocation not given. Following the first vaccine or placebo injection, samples were taken on day 63. The sample in question was peripheral blood, obtained in a trial of Ad26.COV2.S vaccine versus placebo. The receptor source for this set is a person between 18 and 65 years old who received the Ad26.COV2.S COVID-19 vaccine or a placebo.

The chain recombines TRBV19 with TRBJ1-6, with D possibly matching TRBD1 (6 bases). The germline V gene has CDR1 LNHDA and CDR2 SQIVND (reference sequence). The V end was cut by 7 bases, the J end by 7 bases, with 20 bases between. The CDR3 length is 16 residues. The CDR3 DNA reads TGTGCCAGTACTACCCGAACGACAGGTGACAATTCACCCCTCCACTTT. It codes for CASTTRTTGDNSPLHF. The full variable domain, with the rest looked up from reference TRBV19 and TRBJ1-6, is DGGITQSPKYLFRKEGQNVTLSCEQNLNHDAMYWYRQDPGQGLRLIYYSQIVNDFQKGDIAEGYSVSREKKESFPLTVTSAQKNPTAFYLCASTTRTTGDNSPLHFGNGTRLTVT.

The chain has TRBV6-5 and TRBJ1-6; 10 bases are a match to TRBD1. This CDR3 comprises 15 residues. The germline CDR1 and CDR2 sequences are MNHEY and SVGAGI. J gave up 15 bases and V 0 bases, and 8 bases lay outside the gene matches. The CDR3 DNA reads as TGTGCCAGCAGTTACTCGGGGACAGGGGCCGCACTCCTCCACTTT. Translating it yields CASSYSGTGAALLHF.

The J gene is TRBJ2-1, the V gene TRBV10-3, with D possibly matching TRBD2 (6 bases). Germline loops: CDR1 ENHRY, CDR2 SYGVKD. The CDR3 has 14 amino acids. Deletions cut 10 bases from V and 3 bases from J, with 16 bases between. The chain's CDR3 is CATTVVGGYNEQFF. The CDR3 bases are TGTGCCACCACGGTGGTCGGGGGCTACAATGAGCAGTTCTTC.

V is TRBV30 and J is TRBJ2-5; D is uncertain. Between the trimmed V and J ends, which lost 5 bases and 4 bases, there was a span of 14 bases. Germline V lookup: CDR1 GTSNPN, CDR2 SVGIG (reference sequence). CDR3 length: 13 amino acids. CDR3 in amino acids: CAWQPGYPETQYF. CDR3 coding DNA: TGTGCCTGGCAACCGGGCTATCCAGAGACCCAGTACTTC.

The J gene is TRBJ1-5, the V gene TRBV23-1; D gene unclear. TRBV23-1 is sorted into the ORF group, with uncertain function. V was cut by 5 bases and J by 3 bases, with 8 bases left in between. The CDR3 is 13 residues long. The CDR3, as DNA: TGCGCCAGCAGTGGGGTTTTCAATCAGCCCCAGCATTTT. It encodes CASSGVFNQPQHF.

The gene calls are TRBV24-1 and TRBJ2-5, with TRBD1 matching 8 bases. From germline, CDR1 is KGHDR and CDR2 SFDVKD. V shed 5 bases and J 4 bases; nucleotides not matched to a gene: 8. This CDR3 spans 15 amino acids. CDR3 in amino acids: CATSAQTGVGETQYF. The CDR3 coding sequence is TGTGCCACCAGTGCTCAGACAGGGGTTGGAGAGACCCAGTACTTC.